Presented here are 14 T cell receptor beta chains from one specimen sequenced in a study of blood T cell repertoires in COVID-19. The protocol was immunoSEQ multiplex PCR, while the TCRdb copy is restricted to in-frame clones and leaves out a portion. The table lists hundreds of thousands of clones, 88% of them singletons. The sequencing input was PBMCs or T cells enriched from blood (not recorded which). The receptors were sampled from a woman aged 50 to 60 who had recovered from COVID-19.

The genes are TRBV6-4 and TRBJ2-3, with D tentatively TRBD1 (6 bases). This CDR3 spans 17 amino acids. Germline lookup yields CDR1 MRHNA and CDR2 SNTAGT. The ends were cut back, 7 bases at V and 1 base at J, with 21 bases in the middle. Written as DNA, the CDR3 is TGTGCCAGCAACAAACTCGTCAGGGGAAGTCGCACAGATACGCAGTATTTT. Translated, it gives CASNKLVRGSRTDTQYF.

The chain links TRBV7-2 to TRBJ1-4; D gene uncertain. Germline loops: CDR1 SGHTA, CDR2 FQGNSA. The V gene lost 3 bases and the J gene lost 0 bases, with 2 bases spanning the gap. CDR3 length: 13 amino acids. The CDR3: CASSFTTNEKLFF. Here the CDR3 DNA reads TGTGCCAGCAGCTTCACAACTAATGAAAAACTGTTTTTT.

In this sample, this clone turned up a few times. This chain joins TRBV5-6 and TRBJ2-3; the D gene is possibly TRBD2 (7 bases). The CDR3 loop spans 16 amino acids. V shed 0 bases and J shed 3 bases, with 14 bases lying between them. The germline CDR1 and CDR2 sequences are SGHDT and YYEEEE. The CDR3 DNA is TGTGCCAGCAGCTTGGGGCGAGGGAGGGGGACAGATACGCAGTATTTT. This gives the protein CASSLGRGRGTDTQYF.

This clone was observed a handful of times. The chain carries TRBV27 and TRBJ2-7; possible D gene TRBD2, 5 bases. Germline V gene data show CDR1 as MNHEY and CDR2 as SMNVEV (reference sequence). There are 13 residues in the CDR3. Deletions cut 8 bases from V and 7 bases from J, with 18 bases between. Here the CDR3 reads CASRRPGPGEQYF. DNA of the CDR3: TGTGCCAGCCGAAGGCCCGGTCCGGGGGAGCAGTACTTC.

The rearrangement uses TRBV7-2 and TRBJ2-7; D is perhaps TRBD2 (5 bases). This CDR3 region has 13 residues. Germline V CDR1 and CDR2: SGHTA, FQGNSA. V was cut by 1 base and J by 3 bases, with 7 bases left in between. The CDR3 reads CASSLERDYEQYF. The CDR3 DNA follows: TGTGCCAGCAGCTTAGAACGGGACTACGAGCAGTACTTC.

The chain joins TRBV29-1 to TRBJ2-7, with 9 bases lining up with TRBD1. Germline trimming cut 6 bases from V and 5 bases from J; bases unmatched to any gene: 2. CDR1 is SQVTM and CDR2 is ANQGSEA in the germline V gene. The CDR3 sequence is 11 residues long. The CDR3 here is CSVGDRDEQYF. The CDR3 DNA follows: TGCAGCGTGGGGGACAGGGACGAGCAGTACTTC.

The J gene is TRBJ1-2, the V gene TRBV28; no clear D. From germline, CDR1 is MDHEN and CDR2 SYDVKM. The CDR3 has 14 residues. V gave up 3 bases and J gave up 4 bases, with 12 bases separating them. CDR3: CASSLGGKFYGYTF. The CDR3 nucleotides read TGTGCCAGCAGTTTGGGAGGGAAGTTCTATGGCTACACCTTC.

The V call is TRBV9, the J call TRBJ2-2; 7 bases line up with TRBD1. Germline-derived CDR1 and CDR2 are SGDLS and YYNGEE. The length of the CDR3 is 15 residues. V was pared by 4 bases and J by 2 bases, with 5 bases of the junction left unmatched. This CDR3 reads CASSKRQGNTGELFF. For the CDR3, the DNA is TGTGCCAGCAGCAAAAGACAGGGAAACACCGGGGAGCTGTTTTTT.

The chain carries TRBV28 and TRBJ1-5; the match to TRBD1 covers 12 bases. This CDR3 has 16 residues. Germline lookup yields CDR1 MDHEN and CDR2 SYDVKM. V lost 2 bases and J lost 7; bases outside the gene matches: 6. The CDR3 region is CASSLGTGGVGQPQHF. The CDR3 DNA reads as TGTGCCAGCAGTTTAGGGACAGGGGGCGTAGGCCAGCCCCAGCATTTT.

This clone was recorded only once. The V gene is TRBV28, the J gene TRBJ2-7, with D tentatively TRBD2 (6 bases). V was shortened by 2 bases and J by 3 bases, with 11 bases between the two germline ends. This CDR3 comprises 14 residues. Germline V gene lookup returns CDR1 MDHEN and CDR2 SYDVKM. In DNA, the CDR3 is TGTGCCAGCAGTTTAGGGGACTTGAACTACGAGCAGTACTTC. Its translation is CASSLGDLNYEQYF.

This chain uses TRBV30 with TRBJ1-5; the D is unclear. V gave up 5 bases and J gave up 4 bases, with 9 bases separating them. The germline V gene has CDR1 GTSNPN and CDR2 SVGIG (reference sequence). The CDR3 is made up of 12 amino acids. This CDR3 is CAWGRSNQPQHF. The CDR3 DNA follows: TGTGCCTGGGGACGGTCAAATCAGCCCCAGCATTTT.

The V call is TRBV15, the J call TRBJ1-5; TRBD1 matches 9 bases. V trimming: 3 bases; J trimming: 7 bases; junction bases outside the gene matches: 7. The germline V gene has CDR1 LNHNV and CDR2 YYDKDF (reference sequence). The CDR3 has 15 amino acids. CDR3 amino acids: CATSSADRGLQPQHF. The CDR3 DNA follows: TGTGCCACCAGCAGCGCGGACAGGGGTTTACAGCCCCAGCATTTT.

The chain carries TRBV12-5 and TRBJ2-3; 16 bases match TRBD2. V lost 5 bases to trimming and J lost 3 bases; unmatched junction nucleotides: 2. The germline V gene has CDR1 LGHNT and CDR2 FRNRAP. CDR3 length: 16 amino acids. The CDR3 DNA is TGTGCTAGTGGTCAGGGACTAGCGGGAGGGACAGATACGCAGTATTTT. This codes for CASGQGLAGGTDTQYF.

The chain is built from TRBV28 and TRBJ2-3; 8 nucleotides match TRBD1. This CDR3 is built from 14 residues. CDR1 MDHEN and CDR2 SYDVKM come from the germline V gene. J was trimmed by 3 bases and V by 4 bases; bases with no gene match: 3. The CDR3 spells CASSSGQGTDTQYF. For the CDR3, the DNA is TGTGCCAGCAGTTCTGGACAGGGAACAGATACGCAGTATTTT.